This T cell receptor (beta chain) appears in the sequencing data of a study of PD-1 blockade in classical Hodgkin lymphoma. Sample time point: cycle 4 day 1 (C4D1), after around six weeks of nivolumab. Brentuximab vedotin exposure varied among the patients, all of whom had relapsed after autologous stem cell transplantation. Magnetic negative selection purified CD4+ T cells from thawed PBMCs. As concerns this clone: Its antigen remains unknown. The junction does not match germline at one end; this may be a read error.

Study-level findings and limits: CD4+ TCR diversity, unlike CD8+, climbed significantly by C4D1. Patients with a complete response exhibited baseline diversity comparable to newly diagnosed patients. When set against healthy donors, newly diagnosed patients were reported to show lower baseline TCR diversity.

In germline, CDR1 is SGHNT, CDR2 YYREEE (reference sequence). The CDR3 contains 14 residues. Clones were sequenced by immunoSEQ multiplex PCR, and TCRdb holds only the in-frame ones, with some missing. Of tens of thousands of clones listed, approximately 85% are singletons. The material sequenced was CD4+ T cells from blood, taken before the fourth cycle of nivolumab. V gene TRBV5-4 combines with J gene TRBJ1-2; perhaps TRBD1 as D (5 bases). The sequence came from a human donor with classical Hodgkin lymphoma. The CDR3 coding sequence is TGCGCCAGCAGCCAAGAGGAGGGGAACTATGGCTACACCTTC. It yields the protein CASSQEEGNYGYTF.